This T cell receptor beta chain was captured in a study of T cell responses to AZD1222 COVID-19 vaccine. TCRdb's table, derived via immunoSEQ multiplex PCR, lists solely in-frame clones and lacks some. The sample lists approximately 120,000 clones, approximately 91% occurring once. This TCR derives from an adult in good health. Material: peripheral blood, obtained on day 0 of MenACWY control vaccination.

The DNA for the CDR3 is TGCGCCAGCAGCCAAGTTTTAACAGGTGGCAATCAGCCCCAGCATTTT. Translation: CASSQVLTGGNQPQHF. The rearrangement uses TRBV4-3 and TRBJ1-5; the D gene is possibly TRBD1 (5 bases). Trimming removed 1 base from V and 2 bases from J, with 12 bases in between. Germline lookup yields CDR1 LGHNA and CDR2 YSLEER. The CDR3 is made up of 16 amino acids.